These 12 T cell receptor beta chains were sequenced from one sample in a study of blood T cell repertoires in COVID-19. Generated by immunoSEQ multiplex PCR, the TCRdb table keeps only in-frame clones and is missing some. This sample has about 140,000 clones, with almost 80% found just once. Sequenced input: peripheral blood. These TCRs come from a man in his 60s who had recovered from COVID-19.

The J gene is TRBJ1-6, the V gene TRBV7-2, with 7 bases matching TRBD1. The CDR3 is 14 amino acids. The germline gives CDR1 SGHTA, CDR2 FQGNSA. The J segment lost 9 bases and the V segment lost 0 bases, leaving 2 bases of the junction unmatched. In DNA, the CDR3 is TGTGCCAGCAGCTTAGCAGGGGACAGTTCACCCCTCCACTTT. This sequence encodes CASSLAGDSSPLHF.

V usage is TRBV4-3 and J usage is TRBJ1-1; unclear D gene. This CDR3 has 13 amino acids. The ends were cut back, 0 bases at V and 5 bases at J, with 7 bases in the middle. Per germline, CDR1 LGHNA and CDR2 YSLEER. The CDR3 sequence: CASSQERGTEAFF. The CDR3 nucleotides are TGCGCCAGCAGCCAAGAGCGGGGTACTGAAGCTTTCTTT.

This rearrangement joins TRBV6-5 to TRBJ1-2; 11 bases agree with TRBD1. J lost 4 bases, V lost 4 bases, and 2 bases had no gene match. The CDR3 runs to 14 residues. Germline CDR1 is MNHEY and CDR2 is SVGAGI. The CDR3 region has the DNA TGTGCCAGCAGTTGGACAGGGGGCAGCTATGGCTACACCTTC. This sequence encodes CASSWTGGSYGYTF.

This clone was counted once. The chain employs TRBV19 and TRBJ1-1; weak D call: TRBD1 (6 bases). The CDR3 covers 14 residues. Trimming left V 5 bases short and J 0 bases short, with 10 bases between. Germline CDR1 reads LNHDA; CDR2 reads SQIVND (reference sequence). The CDR3 region is CASSFGTLNTEAFF. For the CDR3, the DNA is TGTGCCAGTAGTTTCGGGACACTGAACACTGAAGCTTTCTTT.

The chain is built from TRBV19 and TRBJ1-4; 10 bases are shared with TRBD1. Trimming cost V 5 bases and J 0 bases; bases outside gene matches: 3. Germline V lookup: CDR1 LNHDA, CDR2 SQIVND (reference sequence). This CDR3 spans 16 amino acids. The CDR3 coding sequence is TGTGCCAGTAGTTCGACAGGGGGCTCAACTAATGAAAAACTGTTTTTT. Protein sequence: CASSSTGGSTNEKLFF. Full variable domain (remainder filled in from reference TRBV19 and TRBJ1-4): DGGITQSPKYLFRKEGQNVTLSCEQNLNHDAMYWYRQDPGQGLRLIYYSQIVNDFQKGDIAEGYSVSREKKESFPLTVTSAQKNPTAFYLCASSSTGGSTNEKLFFGSGTQLSVL.

This rearrangement joins TRBV9 to TRBJ1-3; D perhaps matches TRBD1 (6 bases). Germline V gene lookup returns CDR1 SGDLS and CDR2 YYNGEE. The V end lost 4 bases, the J end lost 0 bases, and 20 bases lay between the germline ends. The CDR3 has 18 amino acids. In DNA, the CDR3 is TGTGCCAGCAGCATTCTGGACAGCCCGCCCTCCTCTGGAAACACCATATATTTT. Translating it yields CASSILDSPPSSGNTIYF.

The gene calls are TRBV6-5 and TRBJ2-5; perhaps TRBD1 as D (6 bases). The CDR3 extends over 13 amino acids. Germline lookup yields CDR1 MNHEY and CDR2 SVGAGI. V was pared by 0 bases and J by 5 bases, with 7 bases between. For the CDR3, the DNA is TGTGCCAGCAGTTACTCGAGGGGGGAGACCCAGTACTTC. Translated: CASSYSRGETQYF.

This chain joins TRBV7-3 and TRBJ2-2, with TRBD2 identical over 14 bases. After removal of 5 bases from V and 6 bases from J, the junction contained 5 bases not matched to a gene. Per the germline V gene, CDR1 is SGHTA and CDR2 is FQGTGA. CDR3 length equals 16 residues. DNA for the CDR3: TGTGCCAGCAGCCCGGGACTAGCGGGAGTGGCCGGGGAGCTGTTTTTT. The encoded protein is CASSPGLAGVAGELFF.

The chain is built from TRBV4-3 and TRBJ1-5; no firm D call. Deletions cut 1 base from V and 5 bases from J, with 9 bases between. Germline CDR1 is LGHNA and CDR2 is YSLEER. There are 14 residues in the CDR3. CDR3 in amino acids: CASSQGPGDQPQHF. Here the CDR3 DNA reads TGCGCCAGCAGCCAAGGTCCGGGAGATCAGCCCCAGCATTTT.

The chain links TRBV18 to TRBJ1-5, with 8 bases aligning to TRBD1. Germline CDR1 KGHSH, CDR2 LQKENI. The CDR3 length is 15 residues. V lost 3 bases to trimming and J lost 2 bases; unmatched junction nucleotides: 3. In nucleotides, the CDR3 is TGTGCCAGCTCACCCGCGACAGGGGGCAATCAGCCCCAGCATTTT. Protein product: CASSPATGGNQPQHF.

For this clone: Other DNA sequences in this sample translate to the same CDR3. The V gene is TRBV27, the J gene TRBJ1-4; TRBD1 matches 10 bases. There are 13 residues in the CDR3. Germline CDR1 reads MNHEY; CDR2 reads SMNVEV (reference sequence). V trimming: 9 bases; J trimming: 5 bases; junction bases outside the gene matches: 3. Written as DNA, the CDR3 is TGTGCCAGTCGGGACAGGGGAAATGAAAAACTGTTTTTT. Translating gives CASRDRGNEKLFF.

The J gene is TRBJ2-5, the V gene TRBV6-2 or TRBV6-3; D is uncertain. This CDR3 spans 14 amino acids. V lost 2 bases to trimming and J lost 2 bases, with 9 bases between them. Per the germline V gene, CDR1 is MNHEY and CDR2 is SVGEGT. In DNA, the CDR3 is TGTGCCAGCAGTTACAGGAGAGTTCAAGAGACCCAGTACTTC. Protein product: CASSYRRVQETQYF.